The rows below give T cell receptor beta chains drawn from one sample of a study of T-cell reconstitution after alpha-beta-depleted transplantation in children. MiXCR, run by TCRdb on the PCR reads, gives a single entry per CDR3 protein. The sample has approximately 400,000 distinct CDR3 sequences; roughly a tenth are singletons. This specimen consisted of PBMCs from the stem cell graft donor, obtained from the stem cell graft. The receptors shown here come from a human donor who donated a stem cell graft to a child with acute myeloid leukemia. Each CDR3 is given with its conserved first and last residue. A D gene is named only where the DNA matches it firmly. The size field is filled for only some rows; it gives once, few, many or a size class.

TGCGCCAGCAGCCCAGCGCCTACCTACAATGAGCAGTTCTTC,CASSPAPTYNEQFF,few,.,TRBJ2-1,TRBV5-1
TGTGCCAGCAGTGACGGGCTAGCGGGGCACAATGAGCAGTTCTTC,CASSDGLAGHNEQFF,many,TRBD2,TRBJ2-1,TRBV6-4
TGCGCCAGCAGCCAAGAGACTGTATCCTACAATGAGCAGTTCTTC,CASSQETVSYNEQFF,.,.,TRBJ2-1,TRBV4-3
TGTGCCAGCTCACCATGGGACGGCGCTAACTATGGCTACACCTTC,CASSPWDGANYGYTF,.,.,TRBJ1-2,TRBV18
TGTGCCAGCAGTGGAAGGGCAACGACAGGGGCCTACAATGAGCAGTTCTTC,CASSGRATTGAYNEQFF,few,TRBD1,TRBJ2-1,TRBV25-1
TGCAGTGCTAGAGGGAATGGACGGCTCAGAGGTGGCTACACCTTC,CSARGNGRLRGGYTF,few,.,TRBJ1-2,TRBV20-1
TGCAGTGCTAGACCTCTAGCGGGAGTAGAGACCCAGTACTTC,CSARPLAGVETQYF,few,TRBD2,TRBJ2-5,TRBV20-1
TGCAGCGTTGATAAACTAGCGGGAGGTGGCAATGAGCAGTTCTTC,CSVDKLAGGGNEQFF,few,TRBD2,TRBJ2-1,TRBV29-1
TGCAGCGTTGCGACTAGCGGGGAGCAGTTCTTC,CSVATSGEQFF,.,TRBD2,TRBJ2-1,TRBV29-1
TGCAGCGTTGATTCCCAGGGGGTTGCTGGAAACACCATATATTTT,CSVDSQGVAGNTIYF,many,TRBD1,TRBJ1-3,TRBV29-1
TGTGCCAGCAGTCAGGGACACTTAAATTCACCCCTCCACTTT,CASSQGHLNSPLHF,.,.,TRBJ1-6,TRBV27
TGCAGTGCTAGAGATCTGCTCAGGGGCTCCGGGGAGCTGTTTTTT,CSARDLLRGSGELFF,many,.,TRBJ2-2,TRBV20-1
TGTGCCAGCAGCTTAACCCAGGGAAATGGCTACACCTTC,CASSLTQGNGYTF,many,.,TRBJ1-2,TRBV7-3
TGTGCCAGCAGCGCCTCCGGGACATCGGACGAGCAGTACTTC,CASSASGTSDEQYF,few,.,TRBJ2-7,TRBV9
TGTGCCATCAGTGAGCCGGCGGGAGAGGTCCTGTACGAGCAGTACTTC,CAISEPAGEVLYEQYF,many,TRBD2,TRBJ2-7,TRBV10-3
TGCAGTGCTAGAGATAGGGTTGGCAGGGGTGGCGGGGAGCTGTTTTTT,CSARDRVGRGGGELFF,many,.,TRBJ2-2,TRBV20-1
TGCGCCAGCAGCGAGGGACAGGTGAATCAGCCCCAGCATTTT,CASSEGQVNQPQHF,.,TRBD1,TRBJ1-5,TRBV5-1
TGCAGTGCTAAAGCTCCTCCCTACGAGCAGTACTTC,CSAKAPPYEQYF,few,.,TRBJ2-7,TRBV20-1
TGTGCCAGCAGCGAACCCCCCCGGGGAAGGGCCACTGAAGCTTTCTTT,CASSEPPRGRATEAFF,many,.,TRBJ1-1,TRBV9
TGTGCCAGCAGCTTAAGGGCAGACCCTACCTACGAGCAGTACTTC,CASSLRADPTYEQYF,.,.,TRBJ2-7,TRBV7-3
TGCGCCAGCAGCATCCCAACTTACAGGGGCCGATTAAAAGAGACCCAGTACTTC,CASSIPTYRGRLKETQYF,.,TRBD1,TRBJ2-5,TRBV5-1
TGTGCCAGCAGCGGGGACTACCAATACAATGAGCAGTTCTTC,CASSGDYQYNEQFF,.,TRBD2,TRBJ2-1,TRBV6-2/TRBV6-3
TGCAGTGCTAGAGATCTGCTAGCGGGAGTTAGCACCTACAATGAGCAGTTCTTC,CSARDLLAGVSTYNEQFF,many,TRBD2,TRBJ2-1,TRBV20-1